The present T cell receptor beta chain was sequenced within a study of radiotherapy plus CTLA-4 blockade in lung cancer. At the level of the study: Disease control was seen in approximately 31% of patients, objective responses in roughly 17%.

This clone appeared a single time. Its antigen is currently unknown. Those patients who had chemo-refractory metastatic non-small-cell lung cancer were given focal radiation along with CTLA-4 blockade through ipilimumab. Points from the study as a whole: Following radiotherapy plus ipilimumab, tumor-derived TCR clones expanded in the blood. Early shifts in blood T cell clones, with interferon-beta, reportedly predicted response best.

Some clones are missing from TCRdb's copy, which holds only in-frame ones; the method was immunoSEQ multiplex PCR. The sample yields about 77,000 clones, roughly 74% seen once. Trimming cost V 0 bases and J 1 base; bases outside gene matches: 3. From germline, CDR1 is LGHNA and CDR2 YSLEER. The CDR3 is 16 residues long. The rearrangement joins TRBV4-3 to TRBJ2-7, with 10 bases identical to TRBD1. This TCR derives from a human donor with non-small cell lung cancer whose response to radiotherapy plus ipilimumab could not be evaluated. This specimen consisted of peripheral blood, obtained from a patient treated with radiotherapy plus ipilimumab. CDR3 sequence reads: CASSQDGTGASYEQYF. CDR3 DNA sequence: TGCGCCAGCAGCCAAGATGGGACAGGGGCATCCTACGAGCAGTACTTC.